This TCR beta chain was observed in a study of immune heterogeneity within non-small cell lung tumors. There are 14 residues in the CDR3. Trimming shortened V by 3 bases and J by 0 bases, and 3 bases separated the two germline ends. Germline V gene sequence: CDR1 LNHNV, CDR2 YYDKDF (reference sequence). This clonotype was seen at least ten times. It was with 32 V and 13 J primers that multiplex PCR amplified TCR beta CDR3. TCRdb itself ran the multiplex PCR reads through MiXCR, one entry per CDR3 protein. The sample lists fewer than 11,000 distinct CDR3 sequences, approximately 26% occurring once. The authors used about 610 ng of bulk tumor genomic DNA per sample as template. Several biopsies were spaced far apart within each primary tumor and obtained as surgery took place. Each patient presented with untreated, newly diagnosed non-small cell lung cancer and received curative surgery.

The V call is TRBV15, the J call TRBJ2-6; D ambiguous. The receptor was isolated from a woman between 50 and 59 years old with non-small cell lung cancer. The sequencing sample was made of lung tumor tissue. The CDR3 here is CATSRASGANVLTF. DNA for the CDR3: TGTGCCACCAGCAGGGCCTCTGGGGCCAACGTCCTGACTTTC.